What follows is one TCR beta chain and its context. Assay used: immunoSEQ multiplex PCR; TCRdb lists only in-frame clones, some missing. The sample contains about 300,000 clones, 89% of which appear only once. Per germline, CDR1 SGHTA and CDR2 FQGTGA. This CDR3 is built from 15 residues. Trimming at V came to 5 bases and at J to 4 bases, leaving 7 bases not matched to a gene. This specimen belongs to a study of blood T cell repertoires in COVID-19. The chain has TRBV7-3 and TRBJ2-3; 9 bases agree with TRBD2. The TCR originated in a man aged 60 to 69 who had recovered from COVID-19. Specimen: PBMCs or T cells enriched from blood (not recorded which). The CDR3 bases are TGTGCCAGCAGCCTTACCGGGACTAGCCCAGATACGCAGTATTTT. Translated, it gives CASSLTGTSPDTQYF.